Below, one T cell receptor (beta chain) is given with its context. The data are from a study of cytomegalovirus exposure and HLA in healthy donors. It was with 60 Vbeta and 13 Jbeta primers that the PCR ran. Using immunoSEQ multiplex PCR, the repertoire was profiled, and TCRdb retains in-frame clones only, with some absent. The table shows some 140,000 clones, with approximately 79% occurring only once. The CDR3 spans 14 residues. Trimming cost V 6 bases and J 6 bases; bases outside gene matches: 6. Germline V gives CDR1 MNHNS, CDR2 SASEGT. The TCR comes from a man between 18 and 35 years old in good health and CMV-seropositive. The chain links TRBV6-1 to TRBJ2-7; 12 bases fit TRBD2. Sequenced sample: PBMCs. The chain's CDR3 is CASRSPGLAGEQYF. DNA of the CDR3: TGTGCCAGCAGATCGCCGGGACTAGCGGGCGAGCAGTACTTC.